These 8 T cell receptor beta chains came from one sample sequenced in a study of T cell responses to AZD1222 COVID-19 vaccine. Repertoires were generated with immunoSEQ multiplex PCR, while TCRdb's copy carries only in-frame clones and drops some. This table has approximately 89,000 clones, 90% appearing once. Sequences were derived from peripheral blood, sampled 28 days after the second AZD1222 dose. The origin of the receptors is an adult who received the AZD1222 COVID-19 vaccine.

Concerning this clone itself: The junction shows a germline mismatch at one end, possibly a read error. The chain links TRBV6-5 to TRBJ1-2; 9 bases fit TRBD1. CDR1 is MNHEY, CDR2 SVGAGI, per germline. CDR3 length equals 15 residues. CDR3 coding DNA: TGTGCCGGCAGACAGGGGGGTTCAGCTAACTATGGCTACACCTTC. It yields the protein CAGRQGGSANYGYTF.

The V and J genes are TRBV4-1 and TRBJ1-4; D uncertain. V lost 4 bases and J lost 0, with 9 bases in between. The CDR3 has 15 residues. CDR1 MGHRA and CDR2 YSYEKL come from the germline V gene. CDR3 DNA: TGCGCCAGCAGCCCTCACTTAGCAACTAATGAAAAACTGTTTTTT. Residues: CASSPHLATNEKLFF.

The genes are TRBV30 and TRBJ2-4, with 8 bases identical to TRBD2. CDR1 is GTSNPN and CDR2 is SVGIG in the germline V gene (reference sequence). The CDR3 extends over 13 amino acids. V dropped 5 bases and J dropped 1; count of bases not matched to a gene: 1. As DNA, the CDR3 is TGTGCCTGGGGCGGGGGGGCCAAAAACATTCAGTACTTC. This encodes CAWGGGAKNIQYF.

The chain recombines TRBV2 with TRBJ1-2; D is undetermined. Germline CDR1 reads SNHLY; CDR2 reads FYNNEI. The V gene lost 3 bases and the J gene lost 6 bases, with 8 bases spanning the gap. CDR3 length equals 12 residues. The CDR3 DNA reads TGTGCCAGCAGTGATCGGGAAAATGGCTACACCTTC. Its protein is CASSDRENGYTF.

For the CDR3, the DNA is TGTGCCAGCAGGAGCGGACAGCCACCCAATTCACCCCTCCACTTT. It encodes CASRSGQPPNSPLHF. The rearrangement uses TRBV6-6 and TRBJ1-6, with a tentative D call TRBD1 (6 bases). CDR3 size: 15 residues. V lost 6 bases and J lost 7, with 16 bases in between. CDR1 MNHNY and CDR2 SVGAGI come from the germline V gene (reference sequence).

The rearrangement joins TRBV10-3 to TRBJ2-2; maybe TRBD1 (6 bases). CDR1 ENHRY and CDR2 SYGVKD come from the germline V gene. The CDR3 sequence is 17 residues long. Trimming removed 6 bases at V and 0 bases at J, with 17 bases between. CDR3 sequence (DNA): TGTGCCATCAGACCCGGGCCGACAGGTTCGAACACCGGGGAGCTGTTTTTT. Translation: CAIRPGPTGSNTGELFF.

The chain links TRBV6-5 to TRBJ2-3; no firm D call. Germline V gene sequence: CDR1 MNHEY, CDR2 SVGAGI. Trimming cost V 6 bases and J 1 base, with 8 bases left between them. This CDR3 region has 13 residues. CDR3 DNA: TGTGCCAGCAGAGGGCCTGGCACAGATACGCAGTATTTT. Translated: CASRGPGTDTQYF.

The chain employs TRBV7-3 and TRBJ2-7; D remains unclear. Trimming pared 5 bases from V and 3 bases from J, leaving 14 bases between. Germline V gene sequence: CDR1 SGHTA, CDR2 FQGTGA. The CDR3 extends over 14 amino acids. The DNA for the CDR3 is TGTGCCAGCAGCCCAGACGAAAAGGGCTACGAGCAGTACTTC. It specifies CASSPDEKGYEQYF.